The rows below give T cell receptor beta chains drawn from one sample of a study of blood T cell repertoires in COVID-19. Profiling relied on immunoSEQ multiplex PCR, and the TCRdb table lists in-frame clones only, not all of them. The sample consists of around 97,000 clones, roughly 90% of them appearing once. Sequencing was carried out using peripheral blood. The source is a human donor in a cohort sampled during active COVID-19. Both conserved end residues are part of each CDR3. The D gene is left open where the match is weak. The size of a clone is reported for some rows only, either as once, few or many, or as a class for expanded clones.

v_call: TRBV28
clone_size: .
j_call: TRBJ2-4
d_call: TRBD1
cdr3_nt: TGTGCCAGCAGTACCAAGACAGGGACAATAGCCAAAAACATTCAGTACTTC
cdr3_aa: CASSTKTGTIAKNIQYF

v_call: TRBV12-3/TRBV12-4
clone_size: .
j_call: TRBJ1-5
d_call: .
cdr3_nt: TGTGCCAGCAGCTTCGACAGGTGGACCCAGCATTTT
cdr3_aa: CASSFDRWTQHF

v_call: TRBV6-5
clone_size: .
j_call: TRBJ1-5
d_call: TRBD1
cdr3_nt: TGTGCCAGTCGCCAGACAGGGGCGAATCAGCCCCAGCATTTT
cdr3_aa: CASRQTGANQPQHF

v_call: TRBV24-1
clone_size: .
j_call: TRBJ2-1
d_call: TRBD2
cdr3_nt: TGTGCCACCAGTGATCAACTAGCGGGACCAAGCTCCTACAATGAGCAGTTCTTC
cdr3_aa: CATSDQLAGPSSYNEQFF

v_call: TRBV15
clone_size: .
j_call: TRBJ2-5
d_call: .
cdr3_nt: TGTGCCACCAGCAGTCGTCACCAAGAGACCCAGTACTTC
cdr3_aa: CATSSRHQETQYF

v_call: TRBV12-3/TRBV12-4
clone_size: .
j_call: TRBJ1-1
d_call: .
cdr3_nt: TGTGCCAGCAGTTTAAGCTGGTTGGCTTTCTTT
cdr3_aa: CASSLSWLAFF

v_call: TRBV28
clone_size: once
j_call: TRBJ2-7
d_call: .
cdr3_nt: TGTGCCAGCAGTTTAGCAGGGGGGCCCTACGAGCAGTACTTC
cdr3_aa: CASSLAGGPYEQYF

v_call: TRBV28
clone_size: few
j_call: TRBJ1-5
d_call: .
cdr3_nt: TGTGCCAGCACTCCTTCCGGCAGGGGATCCCTAAAGCCCCAGCATTTT
cdr3_aa: CASTPSGRGSLKPQHF

v_call: TRBV5-1
clone_size: once
j_call: TRBJ1-2
d_call: TRBD1
cdr3_nt: TGCGCCAGCAGCTTGGTCGGGACAGATGGCTACACCTTC
cdr3_aa: CASSLVGTDGYTF

v_call: TRBV6-6
clone_size: .
j_call: TRBJ2-7
d_call: TRBD2
cdr3_nt: TGTGCCAGCACCCGGGTTAGCGGGGCCACCTACGAGCAGTACTTC
cdr3_aa: CASTRVSGATYEQYF

v_call: TRBV3-1/TRBV3-2
clone_size: .
j_call: TRBJ2-3
d_call: TRBD2
cdr3_nt: TGTGCCAGCAGCCTCCGAATTTCGGGCGGGAGTGTCTCAGATACGCAGTATTTT
cdr3_aa: CASSLRISGGSVSDTQYF

v_call: TRBV13
clone_size: .
j_call: TRBJ2-1
d_call: TRBD1
cdr3_nt: TGTGCCAGCAGCTTAGGACAGGAGATTGACAGGGTCTCTTACAATGAGCAGTTCTTC
cdr3_aa: CASSLGQEIDRVSYNEQFF